This TCR beta chain is drawn from a study of blood T cell repertoires in COVID-19. The repertoire was sequenced with immunoSEQ multiplex PCR; TCRdb's copy has only in-frame clones and lacks some. The repertoire holds roughly 60,000 clones, with about nine tenths as singletons. This CDR3 spans 15 amino acids. CDR1 KGHSH and CDR2 LQKENI come from the germline V gene. The junction had 12 bases not matched to a gene; V was cut back by 3 bases and J by 8 bases. The J gene is TRBJ1-2, the V gene TRBV18; 7 nucleotides match TRBD1. This TCR was sampled from a human donor with acute or convalescent COVID-19. The donor label of this sample is uncertain. Material for sequencing was peripheral blood. The CDR3 bases are TGTGCCAGCTCACCTCTAGGACAGGCTAATGCGGGCTACACCTTC. Its protein product is CASSPLGQANAGYTF.